Listed below are T cell receptor beta chains from one sample, sequenced in a study of human T cells and chemical hapten exposure. One entry per CDR3 protein, called by TCRdb with MiXCR from the RACE reads. The sample comprises more than 85,000 distinct CDR3 sequences, roughly a tenth of which are singletons, and approximately 3% rests with the top ten. The material was whole blood, obtained in connection with sensitization to the hapten diphenylcyclopropenone (DPC). The receptor set was obtained from a middle-aged woman with alopecia areata. Some clones in this sample may be carry-over from other donors' samples. The CDR3 runs from the conserved cysteine through the conserved F or W. Each record gives: V gene, J gene, D gene, clone size, CDR3 protein, CDR3 DNA. The D gene is left open where the match is weak. Clone size is stated in some rows and not others, as once, few, many or a class when expanded.

V: TRBV6-2/TRBV6-3
J: TRBJ1-1
D: .
size: many
CDR3: CASSQRNTEAFF
DNA: TGTGCCAGCAGTCAAAGGAACACTGAAGCTTTCTTT

V: TRBV4-2
J: TRBJ1-4
D: .
size: .
CDR3: CASSQRGFGTANEKLFF
DNA: TGTGCCAGCAGCCAACGTGGATTCGGGACCGCTAATGAAAAACTGTTTTTT

V: TRBV6-1
J: TRBJ2-3
D: .
size: .
CDR3: CASSERWDTQYF
DNA: TGTGCCAGCAGTGAACGATGGGATACGCAGTATTTT

V: TRBV6-2/TRBV6-3
J: TRBJ2-7
D: .
size: .
CDR3: CASSYSGQPYEQYF
DNA: TGTGCCAGCAGTTACTCGGGACAACCCTACGAGCAGTACTTC

V: TRBV15
J: TRBJ1-4
D: .
size: many
CDR3: CATSGGGPQQALINEKLFF
DNA: TGTGCCACCAGCGGAGGGGGACCCCAACAGGCCCTAATCAATGAAAAACTGTTTTTT

V: TRBV2
J: TRBJ1-2
D: .
size: few
CDR3: CASSSTANYGYTF
DNA: TGTGCCAGCAGTTCGACGGCTAACTATGGCTACACCTTC

V: TRBV7-2
J: TRBJ2-5
D: .
size: .
CDR3: CASRSGARETQYF
DNA: TGTGCCAGCAGGTCAGGGGCCCGGGAGACCCAGTACTTC

V: TRBV5-5
J: TRBJ2-2
D: TRBD1
size: .
CDR3: CASSFITGVAVTGELFF
DNA: TGTGCCAGCAGCTTTATTACAGGGGTCGCGGTCACCGGGGAGCTGTTTTTT

V: TRBV6-6
J: TRBJ1-5
D: .
size: many
CDR3: CASSYSGTYQPQHF
DNA: TGTGCCAGCAGTTACTCGGGGACGTATCAGCCCCAGCATTTT

V: TRBV29-1
J: TRBJ2-1
D: .
size: .
CDR3: CSVEGGANEQFF
DNA: TGCAGCGTTGAAGGAGGAGCAAATGAGCAGTTCTTC

V: TRBV28
J: TRBJ1-6
D: .
size: many
CDR3: CASSPPRGHNSPLHF
DNA: TGTGCCAGCAGTCCCCCCCGGGGGCACAATTCACCCCTCCACTTT

V: TRBV9
J: TRBJ2-3
D: .
size: few
CDR3: CASSESGADTQYF
DNA: TGTGCCAGCAGCGAATCGGGCGCAGATACGCAGTATTTT

V: TRBV5-3
J: TRBJ1-3
D: .
size: few
CDR3: CARSLDSSHGNTIYF
DNA: TGTGCCAGAAGCTTGGACAGCTCGCATGGAAACACCATATATTTT

V: TRBV5-4
J: TRBJ2-3
D: .
size: many
CDR3: CASSLSTGTLDTQYF
DNA: TGTGCCAGCAGCTTGTCAACGGGGACATTAGATACGCAGTATTTT

V: TRBV29-1
J: TRBJ2-2
D: TRBD2
size: many
CDR3: CSVPRGGDVGELFF
DNA: TGCAGCGTACCCCGCGGGGGGGACGTCGGGGAGCTGTTTTTT

V: TRBV20-1
J: TRBJ2-7
D: .
size: few
CDR3: CSFKQGTPYEQYF
DNA: TGCAGCTTTAAGCAGGGGACTCCCTACGAGCAGTACTTC

V: TRBV5-6
J: TRBJ2-5
D: .
size: .
CDR3: CASSFRDVTQETQYF
DNA: TGTGCCAGCAGCTTCCGGGACGTAACACAAGAGACCCAGTACTTC

V: TRBV12-3/TRBV12-4
J: TRBJ1-5
D: .
size: few
CDR3: CASSLVAGVNQPQHF
DNA: TGTGCCAGCAGTTTAGTTGCCGGGGTCAATCAGCCCCAGCATTTT

V: TRBV19
J: TRBJ2-3
D: TRBD1
size: many
CDR3: CASTGRPGTGVTDTQYF
DNA: TGTGCCAGTACCGGGAGGCCGGGGACAGGGGTCACAGATACGCAGTATTTT

V: TRBV7-9
J: TRBJ1-2
D: TRBD1
size: few
CDR3: CASSLRTGGDGYTF
DNA: TGTGCCAGCAGCTTAAGAACAGGGGGCGATGGCTACACCTTC

V: TRBV4-1
J: TRBJ2-7
D: .
size: .
CDR3: CASSQGPGSSYEQYF
DNA: TGCGCCAGCAGCCAAGGGCCCGGGAGCTCCTACGAGCAGTACTTC

V: TRBV3-1
J: TRBJ2-5
D: .
size: few
CDR3: CASSQALSGRRETQYF
DNA: TGTGCCAGCAGCCAAGCGTTAAGCGGCCGCAGGGAGACCCAGTACTTC

V: TRBV12-3/TRBV12-4
J: TRBJ1-3
D: TRBD1
size: many
CDR3: CASRLQGGGNTIYF
DNA: TGTGCCAGCAGATTACAGGGGGGCGGAAACACCATATATTTT

V: TRBV5-4
J: TRBJ2-5
D: TRBD1
size: many
CDR3: CASSSFRTGRIETQYF
DNA: TGTGCCAGCAGCTCATTCCGGACAGGGAGAATAGAGACCCAGTACTTC

V: TRBV6-6
J: TRBJ2-1
D: .
size: few
CDR3: CASTDLGAGDEQFF
DNA: TGTGCCAGCACCGACTTAGGGGCAGGCGACGAGCAGTTCTTC

V: TRBV5-5
J: TRBJ2-7
D: .
size: .
CDR3: CASSFSRDRSYEQYF
DNA: TGTGCCAGCAGCTTTTCGAGGGACCGCTCCTACGAGCAGTACTTC

V: TRBV7-2
J: TRBJ2-5
D: .
size: .
CDR3: CASSLGGTHKTQYF
DNA: TGTGCCAGCAGCTTAGGCGGGACCCACAAGACCCAGTACTTC

V: TRBV5-1
J: TRBJ2-3
D: .
size: many
CDR3: CASSLDIQGTSTDTQYF
DNA: TGCGCCAGCAGCTTGGATATACAGGGAACTAGCACAGATACGCAGTATTTT

V: TRBV6-1
J: TRBJ1-6
D: TRBD1
size: many
CDR3: CASSSGTGDNSPLHF
DNA: TGTGCCAGCAGTTCCGGGACAGGGGATAATTCACCCCTCCACTTT

V: TRBV19
J: TRBJ1-6
D: TRBD1
size: few
CDR3: CASSITGDNSPLHF
DNA: TGTGCCAGTAGTATAACAGGGGACAATTCACCCCTCCACTTT

V: TRBV28
J: TRBJ1-5
D: .
size: .
CDR3: CATRPGGMSNQPQHF
DNA: TGTGCCACCCGTCCGGGGGGCATGAGCAATCAGCCCCAGCATTTT

V: TRBV19
J: TRBJ1-5
D: .
size: few
CDR3: CASSTYTYQPQHF
DNA: TGTGCCAGTAGTACCTACACATACCAGCCCCAGCATTTT

V: TRBV12-3/TRBV12-4
J: TRBJ2-1
D: TRBD2
size: many
CDR3: CASSFTLAGGSSYNEQFF
DNA: TGTGCCAGCAGTTTCACACTAGCGGGGGGGAGCTCCTACAATGAGCAGTTCTTC

V: TRBV2
J: TRBJ1-6
D: TRBD1
size: many
CDR3: CASSGTQGNSPLHF
DNA: TGTGCCAGCAGTGGCACACAGGGGAATTCACCCCTCCACTTT

V: TRBV7-9
J: TRBJ2-2
D: .
size: many
CDR3: CASSWDGTNTGELFF
DNA: TGTGCCAGCAGCTGGGACGGTACTAACACCGGGGAGCTGTTTTTT

V: TRBV7-2
J: TRBJ2-7
D: .
size: few
CDR3: CASSLGGSGKGQYF
DNA: TGTGCCAGCAGCTTAGGGGGCTCTGGCAAGGGGCAGTACTTC

V: TRBV11-1
J: TRBJ1-1
D: .
size: .
CDR3: CASSSDGNTEAFF
DNA: TGTGCCAGCAGCTCAGACGGTAACACTGAAGCTTTCTTT

V: TRBV4-3
J: TRBJ2-2
D: TRBD2
size: many
CDR3: CASSPGEGRWVRAGELFF
DNA: TGCGCCAGCAGCCCGGGGGAGGGGCGCTGGGTTCGGGCCGGGGAGCTGTTTTTT

V: TRBV12-3/TRBV12-4
J: TRBJ1-3
D: .
size: many
CDR3: CASSPGQVRNTIYF
DNA: TGTGCCAGCAGTCCCGGACAAGTTAGAAACACCATATATTTT

V: TRBV27
J: TRBJ2-3
D: .
size: many
CDR3: CASSFSDTQYF
DNA: TGTGCCAGCAGTTTCTCAGATACGCAGTATTTT

V: TRBV11-2
J: TRBJ2-6
D: .
size: few
CDR3: CASSQEGWSRANVLTF
DNA: TGTGCCAGCAGCCAAGAGGGGTGGTCGAGGGCCAACGTCCTGACTTTC

V: TRBV7-2
J: TRBJ1-6
D: TRBD1
size: many
CDR3: CASSSRQGNSPLHF
DNA: TGTGCCAGCAGCAGTAGACAGGGCAATTCACCCCTCCACTTT

V: TRBV6-5
J: TRBJ1-2
D: .
size: few
CDR3: CASSYGQFENYGYTF
DNA: TGTGCCAGCAGTTACGGGCAGTTCGAGAACTATGGCTACACCTTC

V: TRBV7-8
J: TRBJ1-2
D: TRBD1
size: few
CDR3: CASSLGPSGATGGYTF
DNA: TGTGCCAGCAGCTTAGGGCCCTCAGGCGCGACAGGGGGCTACACCTTC

V: TRBV15
J: TRBJ2-1
D: .
size: .
CDR3: CATSRDQRPYVNEQFF
DNA: TGTGCCACCAGCAGAGATCAGCGACCGTATGTAAATGAGCAGTTCTTC

V: TRBV7-9
J: TRBJ2-7
D: .
size: few
CDR3: CASSSARGGFYEQYF
DNA: TGTGCCAGCAGCTCAGCCCGCGGAGGGTTCTACGAGCAGTACTTC

V: TRBV28
J: TRBJ2-6
D: .
size: many
CDR3: CASSKPRSSGANVLTF
DNA: TGTGCCAGCAGTAAACCCCGGAGCTCTGGGGCCAACGTCCTGACTTTC

V: TRBV6-5
J: TRBJ1-5
D: .
size: .
CDR3: CASSSSNNQPQHF
DNA: TGTGCCAGCAGTTCGTCGAACAATCAGCCCCAGCATTTT

V: TRBV9
J: TRBJ2-3
D: .
size: few
CDR3: CASRGGSSTDTQYF
DNA: TGTGCCAGCAGGGGGGGAAGTAGCACAGATACGCAGTATTTT

V: TRBV11-2
J: TRBJ2-7
D: TRBD1
size: .
CDR3: CASSRGTGAFYEQYF
DNA: TGTGCCAGCAGCCGGGGGACAGGGGCCTTCTACGAGCAGTACTTC

V: TRBV7-2
J: TRBJ2-2
D: .
size: many
CDR3: CASPEGPASTGELFF
DNA: TGTGCCAGCCCCGAGGGGCCCGCGAGCACCGGGGAGCTGTTTTTT

V: TRBV6-1
J: TRBJ2-7
D: .
size: few
CDR3: CATRPGPGHYEQYF
DNA: TGTGCCACCCGACCTGGCCCCGGACACTACGAGCAGTACTTC

V: TRBV7-9
J: TRBJ1-2
D: TRBD1
size: few
CDR3: CASSFRDRANYGYTF
DNA: TGTGCCAGCAGCTTCAGGGACAGAGCTAACTATGGCTACACCTTC

V: TRBV7-2
J: TRBJ1-2
D: .
size: few
CDR3: CASSLQGPSPLYGYTF
DNA: TGTGCCAGCAGCTTACAAGGGCCATCCCCCCTCTATGGCTACACCTTC